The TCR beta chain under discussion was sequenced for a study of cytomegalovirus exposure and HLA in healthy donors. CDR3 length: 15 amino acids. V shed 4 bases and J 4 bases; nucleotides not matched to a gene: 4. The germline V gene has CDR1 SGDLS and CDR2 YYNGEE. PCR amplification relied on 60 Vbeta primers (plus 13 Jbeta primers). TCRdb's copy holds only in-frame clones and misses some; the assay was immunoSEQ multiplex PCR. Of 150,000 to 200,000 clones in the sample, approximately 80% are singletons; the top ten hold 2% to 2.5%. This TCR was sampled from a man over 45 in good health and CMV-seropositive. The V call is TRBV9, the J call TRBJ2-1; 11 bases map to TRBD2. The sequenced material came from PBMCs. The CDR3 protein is CASSPTSGGYNEQFF. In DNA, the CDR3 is TGTGCCAGCAGCCCTACTAGCGGGGGATACAATGAGCAGTTCTTC.